This TCR beta chain is from a study of T cell responses to AZD1222 COVID-19 vaccine. Findings and limits, study-wide: Among vaccine-associated CD4 TCRs, coverage spanned spike, with dominance at 160-218 and 743-854. Sampling captured repertoires only after the peak T cell response.

For this clone: Antigen: not known.

Profiling relied on immunoSEQ multiplex PCR, and the TCRdb table lists in-frame clones only, not all of them. The table includes some 150,000 clones, approximately 88% detected once. Germline V gene sequence: CDR1 SGHTS, CDR2 YDEGEE. Germline trimming cut 4 bases from V and 1 base from J; bases unmatched to any gene: 10. The CDR3 contains 17 residues. This TCR was recovered from an adult who received the AZD1222 COVID-19 vaccine. The sequencing used peripheral blood, collected 28 days after the second AZD1222 dose. The chain recombines TRBV5-8 with TRBJ1-5, with 8 bases that match TRBD1. DNA for the CDR3: TGTGCCAGCAGCCCCAGGACAGGGTGGTTAAGCAATCAGCCCCAGCATTTT. Protein sequence: CASSPRTGWLSNQPQHF.